One and the same sample provided the 18 T cell receptor beta chains below, sequenced in a study of OX40 agonist ivuxolimab in advanced cancers. This table comes from immunoSEQ multiplex PCR, and its TCRdb copy is limited to in-frame clones, with some not included. The table lists tens of thousands of clones, about 92% of them singletons. The sample here was CD4+ or CD8+ T cells sorted from blood, taken in a trial of the OX40 agonist ivuxolimab. These receptors came from an adult with an advanced solid tumor such as melanoma, head and neck, liver or kidney cancer.

The chain joins TRBV10-1 to TRBJ1-1; 8 bases align to TRBD1. CDR1 WNHNN and CDR2 SYGVQD come from the germline V gene (reference sequence). This CDR3 is built from 12 residues. V lost 6 bases, J lost 4 bases, and 1 base stayed unmatched. The CDR3 sequence is CASSTGGTEAFF. CDR3 DNA: TGCGCCAGCAGCACAGGGGGCACTGAAGCTTTCTTT.

The J gene is TRBJ1-6, the V gene TRBV12-5, with D possibly TRBD1 on 6 matching bases. The CDR3 is 18 residues long. From germline, CDR1 is LGHNT and CDR2 FRNRAP. V lost 2 bases and J 7 bases, leaving 21 bases between the germline ends. CDR3 in amino acids: CASGLPSTGYTSNSPLHF. The CDR3 nucleotides read TGTGCTAGTGGTTTGCCCTCAACAGGGTATACGAGCAATTCACCCCTCCACTTT. The full variable domain, in which reference TRBV12-5 and TRBJ1-6 provide the parts outside the CDR3, is DARVTQTPRHKVTEMGQEVTMRCQPILGHNTVFWYRQTMMQGLELLAYFRNRAPLDDSGMPKDRFSAEMPDATLATLKIQPSEPRDSAVYFCASGLPSTGYTSNSPLHFGNGTRLTVT.

The rearrangement uses TRBV5-5 and TRBJ2-3, with 7 bases matching TRBD1. The CDR3 has 14 residues. Looked up from germline, CDR1 is SGHKS and CDR2 is YYEKEE (reference sequence). V gave up 3 bases and J gave up 5 bases; unmatched junction bases: 6. For the CDR3, the DNA is TGTGCCAGCAGCTCCGGACAGGTGAAAGATACGCAGTATTTT. This translates into CASSSGQVKDTQYF.

The chain combines TRBV15 with TRBJ1-3, with TRBD1 as a possible D gene (5 bases). Germline values: CDR1 LNHNV, CDR2 YYDKDF (reference sequence). CDR3 length equals 16 residues. V dropped 1 base and J dropped 3 bases, with 13 bases sitting between them. The CDR3 is CATSRAQANVGNTIYF. As DNA, the CDR3 is TGTGCCACCAGCAGAGCACAGGCGAATGTTGGAAACACCATATATTTT.

The chain joins TRBV18 to TRBJ2-5; 8 nucleotides align to TRBD1. The CDR3 runs 16 residues. Germline V gives CDR1 KGHSH, CDR2 LQKENI. The J segment lost 0 bases and the V segment lost 6 bases, leaving 9 bases of the junction unmatched. The CDR3 here is CASSLGQGGYQETQYF. CDR3 coding DNA: TGTGCCAGCTCTCTCGGACAGGGCGGGTACCAAGAGACCCAGTACTTC.

The chain combines TRBV10-3 with TRBJ1-2; D uncertain. Germline V gene sequence: CDR1 ENHRY, CDR2 SYGVKD. The CDR3 runs to 15 residues. The V end was cut by 0 bases, the J end by 0 bases, with 8 bases between. The CDR3 reads CAISESGQANYGYTF. The CDR3, as DNA: TGTGCCATCAGTGAGTCGGGTCAAGCTAACTATGGCTACACCTTC.

The chain combines TRBV25-1 with TRBJ1-5; D ambiguous. Germline CDR1 is MGHDK and CDR2 is SYGVNS. CDR3 length: 13 residues. The V end was cut by 4 bases, the J end by 3 bases, with 7 bases between. CDR3 in DNA: TGTGCCAGCAGTGTAGACAACAATCAGCCCCAGCATTTT. As protein: CASSVDNNQPQHF.

V is TRBV6-6 and J is TRBJ2-3; D is ambiguous. V was clipped by 5 bases and J by 2 bases, with 14 bases between them. The CDR3 has 15 amino acids. Germline V CDR1 and CDR2: MNHNY, SVGAGI (reference sequence). The CDR3, as DNA: TGTGCCAGCAGTAAAATGGTCGCGTCCACAGATACGCAGTATTTT. Encoded protein: CASSKMVASTDTQYF.

V usage is TRBV5-4 and J usage is TRBJ1-2; D gene unclear. Between the trimmed V and J ends, which lost 4 bases and 8 bases, there was a span of 12 bases. The CDR3 runs to 12 residues. Germline V gene sequence: CDR1 SGHNT, CDR2 YYREEE (reference sequence). The CDR3 protein is CASSREGGGYTF. The CDR3 nucleotides read TGTGCCAGCAGCCGGGAAGGTGGCGGCTACACCTTC.

This CDR3 reads CASSGQDNQPQHF. DNA of the CDR3: TGTGCCAGTAGTGGACAGGACAATCAGCCCCAGCATTTT. The rearrangement uses TRBV19 and TRBJ1-5; 7 bases align to TRBD1. The CDR3 has 13 residues. Losses at the gene ends were 5 bases for V and 3 bases for J; bases not matched to a gene: 1. Germline V gene lookup returns CDR1 LNHDA and CDR2 SQIVND (reference sequence).

The chain joins TRBV4-1 to TRBJ1-1; the D gene is possibly TRBD1 (6 bases). The CDR3 has 12 amino acids. Germline CDR1 and CDR2: MGHRA and YSYEKL. V was pared by 1 base and J by 10 bases, with 10 bases between. The CDR3 reads CASSQGGGGAFF. The CDR3 region has the DNA TGCGCCAGCAGCCAAGGAGGGGGGGGAGCTTTCTTT.

CDR3 loop: CASGREKLFF. CDR3 sequence (DNA): TGTGCCAGCGGGAGGGAAAAACTGTTTTTT. J is TRBJ1-4 and V is TRBV2, with D unresolved. The CDR3 runs 10 residues. Germline V gene lookup returns CDR1 SNHLY and CDR2 FYNNEI. V was pared by 8 bases and J by 8 bases, with 6 bases between.

The chain is built from TRBV19 and TRBJ2-7; TRBD2 is a possible D gene (6 bases). V lost 6 bases and J lost 1, with 13 bases in between. Germline CDR1 and CDR2: LNHDA and SQIVND (reference sequence). The CDR3 covers 14 residues. CDR3 sequence reads: CASSPRETSYEQYF. CDR3 nucleotides: TGTGCCAGTAGCCCTCGGGAGACGTCCTACGAGCAGTACTTC.

The chain couples TRBV6-6 to TRBJ1-5, with TRBD1 identical over 7 bases. The length of the CDR3 is 15 residues. Germline V gene lookup returns CDR1 MNHNY and CDR2 SVGAGI (reference sequence). Trimming at V came to 2 bases and at J to 3 bases, leaving 4 bases not matched to a gene. The CDR3 nucleotides are TGTGCCAGCAGTTACGGGGACAGAGACAATCAGCCCCAGCATTTT. Translated, it gives CASSYGDRDNQPQHF.

CDR3 region: CASSSTGGNTGELFF. The CDR3 DNA reads TGCGCCAGCAGCTCGACAGGGGGTAACACCGGGGAGCTGTTTTTT. The chain combines TRBV5-1 with TRBJ2-2; 9 bases are a match to TRBD1. Germline trimming cut 3 bases from V and 2 bases from J; bases unmatched to any gene: 2. Germline V gene data show CDR1 as SGHRS and CDR2 as YFSETQ. The CDR3 contains 15 residues.

The chain combines TRBV6-1 with TRBJ1-2; tentatively, D is TRBD1 (6 bases). This CDR3 spans 15 amino acids. Germline V lookup: CDR1 MNHNS, CDR2 SASEGT. V dropped 3 bases and J dropped 2 bases, with 13 bases sitting between them. The CDR3 loop is CASSEVQGTNYGYTF. CDR3 nucleotides: TGTGCCAGCAGTGAGGTGCAGGGGACCAACTATGGCTACACCTTC.

CDR3 DNA: TGTGCCAGCAAGCTCGGGACAGGGGGCCAAGCCAACTATGGCTACACCTTC. Amino acid sequence: CASKLGTGGQANYGYTF. This chain connects TRBV2 to TRBJ1-2, with 12 positions matching TRBD1. The CDR3 is 17 residues long. The trim removed 7 bases at V and 2 bases at J, leaving 11 bases unmatched. Looked up from germline, CDR1 is SNHLY and CDR2 is FYNNEI.

The CDR3 loop reads CASSYSTNRLNYGYTF. The CDR3 nucleotides are TGTGCCAGCAGTTACTCGACGAACAGACTCAACTATGGCTACACCTTC. The chain has TRBV6-6 and TRBJ1-2; D remains unclear. The CDR3 has 16 amino acids. CDR1 is MNHNY and CDR2 is SVGAGI in the germline V gene (reference sequence). V was cut by 0 bases and J by 2 bases, with 13 bases left in between.